A single sample is the source of the 25 T cell receptor beta chains below, sequenced in a study of monozygotic twins with inflammatory bowel disease. TCRdb reprocessed the 5' RACE reads, with one entry per CDR3 protein and no DNA. The sample includes 400,000 to 500,000 distinct CDR3 sequences. The specimen was blood. The receptors stem from a human donor with ulcerative colitis or Crohn's disease, or a healthy co-twin of an affected twin (not recorded which).

The chain carries TRBV20-1 and TRBJ2-5; the TRBD2 assignment by TCRdb is unverifiable without DNA. The CDR3 loop spans 14 amino acids. Germline CDR1 is DFQATT and CDR2 is SNEGSKA (reference sequence). The CDR3 here is CSAQGLAGEETQYF.

This chain uses TRBV20-1 with TRBJ2-1; TCRdb designates TRBD2, a call that cannot be tested without DNA. Germline CDR1 reads DFQATT; CDR2 reads SNEGSKA (reference sequence). The CDR3 sequence is 16 residues long. This chain's CDR3 is CSAGLVAGGGNNEQFF.

This chain joins TRBV7-3 and TRBJ1-1; TCRdb returns TRBD1, unconfirmable since there is no DNA. Per the germline V gene, CDR1 is SGHTA and CDR2 is FQGTGA. The CDR3 has 16 residues. CDR3 protein: CASSLDRGQGNTEAFF. Full variable domain (remainder filled in from reference TRBV7-3 and TRBJ1-1): GAGVSQTPSNKVTEKGKYVELRCDPISGHTALYWYRQSLGQGPEFLIYFQGTGAADDSGLPNDRFFAVRPEGSVSTLKIQRTERGDSAVYLCASSLDRGQGNTEAFFGQGTRLTVV.

The rearrangement uses TRBV4-1 and TRBJ2-7; TCRdb picks TRBD1, but there is no DNA to check that call. The CDR3 consists of 17 residues. Germline V gene sequence: CDR1 MGHRA, CDR2 YSYEKL. The CDR3 here is CASSPHGAGLSSYEQYF.

This chain links TRBV14 with TRBJ1-6; TCRdb outputs TRBD1, but without DNA this stays unchecked. The CDR3 is 15 amino acids. Germline V lookup: CDR1 SGHDN, CDR2 FVKESK. CDR3 in amino acids: CASSHLTGKNSPLHF.

The chain links TRBV30 to TRBJ1-1; no DNA is available, so the TRBD1 call from TCRdb remains unchecked. The CDR3 is made up of 14 amino acids. Per germline, CDR1 GTSNPN and CDR2 SVGIG (reference sequence). CDR3 sequence: CAWATGVSNTEAFF.

The chain carries TRBV7-8 and TRBJ2-2; TCRdb's D call of TRBD2 is untestable without DNA. Germline CDR1 reads SGHVS; CDR2 reads FQNEAQ. The CDR3 is made up of 15 amino acids. The CDR3 spells CASSLDKGRTGELFF.

The chain carries TRBV20-1 and TRBJ2-3; lacking DNA, the TRBD1 call made by TCRdb goes unchecked. The CDR3 extends over 16 amino acids. CDR1 DFQATT and CDR2 SNEGSKA come from the germline V gene (reference sequence). This CDR3 reads CSASGRAKSSTDTQYF.

V usage is TRBV6-6 and J usage is TRBJ1-6. The CDR3 totals 13 residues. Germline CDR1 reads MNHNY; CDR2 reads SVGAGI (reference sequence). CDR3 region: CASSYSKDSPLHF.

The chain employs TRBV7-2 and TRBJ2-5. This CDR3 spans 14 amino acids. In germline, CDR1 is SGHTA, CDR2 FQGNSA. The CDR3 loop reads CASCLAGYQETQYF. The full variable domain, rest sourced from reference TRBV7-2 and TRBJ2-5, is GAGVSQSPSNKVTEKGKDVELRCDPISGHTALYWYRQSLGQGLEFLIYFQGNSAPDKSGLPSDRFSAERTGGSVSTLTIQRTQQEDSAVYLCASCLAGYQETQYFGPGTRLLVL.

This chain connects TRBV20-1 to TRBJ2-3; TCRdb reports TRBD2, a call that lacks DNA to check it against. The CDR3 spans 14 residues. Per germline, CDR1 DFQATT and CDR2 SNEGSKA (reference sequence). CDR3 protein: CSASGTPLTDTQYF.

This chain connects TRBV20-1 to TRBJ1-1; the D gene TCRdb calls, TRBD1, cannot be checked with no DNA. Germline CDR1 and CDR2: DFQATT and SNEGSKA (reference sequence). The CDR3 covers 15 residues. CDR3: CSARPPGQGGDEAFF.

The chain recombines TRBV7-3 with TRBJ2-6; the D gene TCRdb calls, TRBD2, cannot be checked with no DNA. CDR1 is SGHTA, CDR2 FQGTGA, per germline. This CDR3 is 18 amino acids long. Here the CDR3 reads CASSNTLGRHIGANVLTF.

This chain connects TRBV29-1 to TRBJ2-7; TCRdb lists TRBD1, though no DNA is available to test this call. CDR1 is SQVTM, CDR2 ANQGSEA, per germline. CDR3 size: 12 residues. The CDR3 protein is CSVSTGSYEQYF.

The chain couples TRBV7-9 to TRBJ2-3; lacking DNA, the TRBD2 call made by TCRdb goes unchecked. CDR3 length equals 16 residues. Looked up from germline, CDR1 is SEHNR and CDR2 is FQNEAQ (reference sequence). The CDR3 reads CASRAGTSQWGDTQYF.

V gene TRBV20-1 combines with J gene TRBJ2-3; no DNA is available, so the TRBD2 call from TCRdb remains unchecked. This CDR3 comprises 15 residues. CDR1 and CDR2 from the germline V gene are DFQATT and SNEGSKA (reference sequence). CDR3 region: CGANLRAADTDTQYF.

The chain employs TRBV3-1 and TRBJ2-7; as DNA is missing, the TRBD1 call by TCRdb cannot be tested. This CDR3 spans 14 amino acids. Germline CDR1 and CDR2: LGHDT and YNNKEL (reference sequence). CDR3 residues: CASSYRDNLYEQYF.

The chain uses TRBV20-1 and TRBJ1-2; TCRdb outputs TRBD1, but without DNA this stays unchecked. CDR3 length equals 15 residues. Germline V gene lookup returns CDR1 DFQATT and CDR2 SNEGSKA (reference sequence). CDR3 protein: CSADLAETGLDGYTF.

The chain employs TRBV12-3 or TRBV12-4 and TRBJ1-2. The CDR3 has 16 amino acids. The CDR3 spells CASSLSFTGSSYGYTF.

The V call is TRBV10-3, the J call TRBJ2-3; the D call from TCRdb, TRBD1, cannot be confirmed without DNA. This CDR3 has 14 amino acids. Germline CDR1 and CDR2: ENHRY and SYGVKD. The chain's CDR3 is CAISPRAPSNTQYF.

The chain links TRBV3-1 to TRBJ1-1. The CDR3 spans 13 residues. Germline V gene data show CDR1 as LGHDT and CDR2 as YNNKEL (reference sequence). The CDR3 loop is CATGKGTATEAFF.

This sequence joins TRBV19 and TRBJ1-6; no DNA is available, so the TRBD1 call from TCRdb remains unchecked. There are 15 residues in the CDR3. Germline assignment: CDR1 LNHDA and CDR2 SQIVND (reference sequence). The CDR3 sequence: CASRGGSTYNSPLHF.

The rearrangement joins TRBV12-5 to TRBJ2-1; TCRdb's D call, TRBD2, is unchecked because there is no DNA. CDR1 is LGHNT and CDR2 is FRNRAP in the germline V gene. The CDR3 has 15 residues. CDR3 protein: CASGLAVGGNNEQFF.

The gene calls are TRBV7-9 and TRBJ1-3; TCRdb selects TRBD1, and the lack of DNA leaves this call unchecked. The CDR3 loop spans 14 amino acids. The germline CDR1 and CDR2 sequences are SEHNR and FQNEAQ (reference sequence). The CDR3 is CASSPGTTGNTIYF.

The chain is built from TRBV5-4 and TRBJ2-5; TCRdb designates TRBD1, a call that cannot be tested without DNA. This CDR3 has 13 residues. CDR1 and CDR2 from the germline V gene are SGHNT and YYREEE (reference sequence). The CDR3: CASKQGQQETQYF.